The T cell receptor (beta chain) under discussion was sequenced for a study of cytomegalovirus exposure and HLA in healthy donors. General study points: Exclusion applied to some V segments, including TRBV6-2 and TRBV6-3, as they were indistinguishable. V- and J-gene trimming in TCR beta was tied to a missense DCLRE1C variant by an analysis performed later. The productive fraction for most TCR beta V segments was about 87% or about 30% in an earlier analysis.

Both 60 Vbeta primers and 13 Jbeta primers went into the PCR. Sequencing was performed with immunoSEQ multiplex PCR; in TCRdb, only in-frame clones are kept and a portion is missing. The table records 55,000 to 80,000 clones, 70% to 90% of them present only once. The CDR3 totals 14 residues. The V gene end was trimmed by 4 bases and the J gene end by 9 bases; junction bases not matched to a gene: 11. Per germline, CDR1 SGHRS and CDR2 YFSETQ. Comment on this clone: Its antigen is unidentified.

The specimen was PBMCs. The chain combines TRBV5-1 with TRBJ1-1; 8 positions match TRBD1. The sequence came from a woman in her thirties in good health and CMV-seronegative. The CDR3 loop reads CASSPRQGLTKAFF. The CDR3 bases are TGCGCCAGCAGCCCTCGACAGGGGTTGACTAAAGCTTTCTTT.